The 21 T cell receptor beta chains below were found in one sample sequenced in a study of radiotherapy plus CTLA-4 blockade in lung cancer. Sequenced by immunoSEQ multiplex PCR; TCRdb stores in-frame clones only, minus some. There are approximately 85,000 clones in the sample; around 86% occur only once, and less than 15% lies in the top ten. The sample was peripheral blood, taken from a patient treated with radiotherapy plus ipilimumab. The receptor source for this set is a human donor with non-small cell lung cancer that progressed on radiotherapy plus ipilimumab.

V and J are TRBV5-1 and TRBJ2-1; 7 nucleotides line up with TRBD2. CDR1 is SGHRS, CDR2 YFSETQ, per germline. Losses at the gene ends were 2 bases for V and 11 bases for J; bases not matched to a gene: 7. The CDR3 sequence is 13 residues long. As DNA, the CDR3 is TGCGCCAGCAGCTTAGGGCGGGAGCGGCAGCAGTTCTTC. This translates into CASSLGRERQQFF.

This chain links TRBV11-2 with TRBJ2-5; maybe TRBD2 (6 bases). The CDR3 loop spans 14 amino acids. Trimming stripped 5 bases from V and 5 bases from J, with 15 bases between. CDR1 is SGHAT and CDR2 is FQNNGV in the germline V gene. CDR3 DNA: TGTGCCAGCAGCAGAGTGCGGGGCGCGGAGACCCAGTACTTC. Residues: CASSRVRGAETQYF.

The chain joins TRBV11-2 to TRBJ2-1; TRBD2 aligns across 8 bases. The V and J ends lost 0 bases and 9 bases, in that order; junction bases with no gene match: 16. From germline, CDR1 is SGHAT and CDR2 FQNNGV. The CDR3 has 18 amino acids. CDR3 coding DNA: TGTGCCAGCAGCTTAGACGGGGCAGGGACTACCGCGGGGGGTGAGCAGTTCTTC. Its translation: CASSLDGAGTTAGGEQFF.

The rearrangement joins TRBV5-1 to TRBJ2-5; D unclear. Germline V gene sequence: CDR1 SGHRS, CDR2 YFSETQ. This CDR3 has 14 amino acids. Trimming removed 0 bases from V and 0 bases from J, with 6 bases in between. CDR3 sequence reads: CASSLDGYQETQYF. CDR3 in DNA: TGCGCCAGCAGCTTGGACGGGTACCAAGAGACCCAGTACTTC.

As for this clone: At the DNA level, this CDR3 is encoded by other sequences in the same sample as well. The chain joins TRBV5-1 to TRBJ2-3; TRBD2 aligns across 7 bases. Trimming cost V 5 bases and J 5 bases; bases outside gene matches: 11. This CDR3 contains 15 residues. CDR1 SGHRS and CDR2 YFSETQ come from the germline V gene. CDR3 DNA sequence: TGCGCCAGCAGGCCTCGATGGGGGGAGGGAGATACGCAGTATTTT. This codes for CASRPRWGEGDTQYF.

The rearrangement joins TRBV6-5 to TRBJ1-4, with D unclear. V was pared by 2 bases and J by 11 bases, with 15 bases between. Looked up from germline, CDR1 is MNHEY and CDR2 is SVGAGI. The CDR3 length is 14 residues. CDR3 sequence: CASSYDPPFGKLFF. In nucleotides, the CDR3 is TGTGCCAGCAGTTACGACCCCCCGTTTGGGAAACTGTTTTTT.

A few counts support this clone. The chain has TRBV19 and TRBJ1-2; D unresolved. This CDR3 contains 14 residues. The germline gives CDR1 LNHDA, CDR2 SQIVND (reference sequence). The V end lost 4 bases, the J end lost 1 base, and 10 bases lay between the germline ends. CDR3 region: CASSSGGINYGYTF. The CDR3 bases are TGTGCCAGTAGTAGCGGCGGAATTAACTATGGCTACACCTTC.

As DNA, the CDR3 is TGTGCCAGCAGAGGACAGGGGGCAATGTATGGCTACACCTTC. Protein product: CASRGQGAMYGYTF. The gene calls are TRBV6-1 and TRBJ1-2; 11 bases align to TRBD1. The CDR3 covers 14 residues. Losses at the gene ends were 6 bases for V and 5 bases for J; bases not matched to a gene: 5. Germline assignment: CDR1 MNHNS and CDR2 SASEGT.

The CDR3 loop is CASSYSNAGRVGELFF. CDR3 DNA: TGTGCCAGCAGTTACTCGAATGCTGGCAGGGTCGGGGAGCTGTTTTTT. The chain uses TRBV6-5 and TRBJ2-2; perhaps TRBD1 as D (5 bases). Germline V gene lookup returns CDR1 MNHEY and CDR2 SVGAGI. Trimming removed 0 bases at V and 7 bases at J, with 15 bases between. The CDR3 contains 16 residues.

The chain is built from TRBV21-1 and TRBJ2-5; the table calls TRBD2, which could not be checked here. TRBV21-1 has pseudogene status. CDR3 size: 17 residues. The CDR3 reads CASSPRRKGRGEETQYF. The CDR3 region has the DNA TGTGCCAGCAGCCCACGTAGAAAGGGGCGGGGGGAAGAGACCCAGTACTTC.

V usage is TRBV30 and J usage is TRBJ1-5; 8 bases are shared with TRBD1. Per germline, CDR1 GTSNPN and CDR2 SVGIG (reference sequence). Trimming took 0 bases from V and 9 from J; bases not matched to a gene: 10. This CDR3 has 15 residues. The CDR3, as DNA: TGTGCCTGGAGTGTTGACAGGGGACCGCCCAGGCCCCAGCATTTT. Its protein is CAWSVDRGPPRPQHF.

CDR3 amino acids: CASSQDLSGRTGELFF. The CDR3 region has the DNA TGTGCCAGCAGCCAGGACCTTAGCGGGCGAACCGGGGAGCTGTTTTTT. The chain has TRBV14 and TRBJ2-2, with TRBD2 matching 7 bases. Germline loops: CDR1 SGHDN, CDR2 FVKESK. V shed 3 bases and J 5 bases; nucleotides not matched to a gene: 9. The CDR3 is 16 residues long.

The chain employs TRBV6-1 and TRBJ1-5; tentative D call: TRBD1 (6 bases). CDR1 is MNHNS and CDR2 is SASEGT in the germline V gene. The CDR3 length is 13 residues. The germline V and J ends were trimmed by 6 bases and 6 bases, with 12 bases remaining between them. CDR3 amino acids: CASRRGLGQPQHF. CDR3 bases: TGTGCCAGCAGAAGGGGGTTGGGTCAGCCCCAGCATTTT.

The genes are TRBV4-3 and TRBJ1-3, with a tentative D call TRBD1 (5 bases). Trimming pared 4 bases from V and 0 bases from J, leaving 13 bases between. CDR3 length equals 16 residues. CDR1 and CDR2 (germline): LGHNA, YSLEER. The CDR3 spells CASSPQGGPSGNTIYF. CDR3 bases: TGCGCCAGCAGCCCCCAGGGCGGGCCCTCTGGAAACACCATATATTTT.

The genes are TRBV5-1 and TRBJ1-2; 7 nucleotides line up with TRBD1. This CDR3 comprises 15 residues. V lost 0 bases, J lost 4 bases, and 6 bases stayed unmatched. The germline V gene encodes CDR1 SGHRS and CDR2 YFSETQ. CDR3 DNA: TGCGCCAGCAGCTTGGAAGCAGGGGGGAGCTATGGCTACACCTTC. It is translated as CASSLEAGGSYGYTF.

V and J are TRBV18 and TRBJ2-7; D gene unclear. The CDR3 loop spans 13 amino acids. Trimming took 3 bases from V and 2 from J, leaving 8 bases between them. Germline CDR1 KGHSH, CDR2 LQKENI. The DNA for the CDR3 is TGTGCCAGCTCACCTCTAGACACCTACGAGCAGTACTTC. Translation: CASSPLDTYEQYF.

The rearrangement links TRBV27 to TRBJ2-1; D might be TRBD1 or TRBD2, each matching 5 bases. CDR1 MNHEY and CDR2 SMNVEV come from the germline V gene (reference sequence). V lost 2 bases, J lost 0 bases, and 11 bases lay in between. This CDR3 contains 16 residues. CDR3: CASSLEGPSSYNEQFF. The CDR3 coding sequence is TGTGCCAGCAGTTTAGAGGGGCCCAGCTCCTACAATGAGCAGTTCTTC.

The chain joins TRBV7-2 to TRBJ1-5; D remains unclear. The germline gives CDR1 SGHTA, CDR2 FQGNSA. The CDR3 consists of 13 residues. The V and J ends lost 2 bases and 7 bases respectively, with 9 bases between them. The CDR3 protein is CASSLSRAQPQHF. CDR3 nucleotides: TGTGCCAGCAGCTTATCCCGGGCCCAGCCCCAGCATTTT. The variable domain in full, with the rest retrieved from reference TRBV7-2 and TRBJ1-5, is GAGVSQSPSNKVTEKGKDVELRCDPISGHTALYWYRQSLGQGLEFLIYFQGNSAPDKSGLPSDRFSAERTGGSVSTLTIQRTQQEDSAVYLCASSLSRAQPQHFGDGTRLSIL.

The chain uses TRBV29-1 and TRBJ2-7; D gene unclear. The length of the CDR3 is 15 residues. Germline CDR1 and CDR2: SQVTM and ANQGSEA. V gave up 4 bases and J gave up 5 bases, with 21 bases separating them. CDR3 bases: TGCAGCGTTGTCTTCATGTTTCGGGCTACGAACGAGCAGTACTTC. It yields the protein CSVVFMFRATNEQYF.

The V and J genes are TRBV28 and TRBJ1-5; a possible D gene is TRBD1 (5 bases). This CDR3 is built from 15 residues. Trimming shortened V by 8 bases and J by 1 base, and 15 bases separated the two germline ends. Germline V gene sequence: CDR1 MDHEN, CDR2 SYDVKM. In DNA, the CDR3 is TGTGCCAGCGATACCGGGGGGGGGAGCAATCAGCCCCAGCATTTT. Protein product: CASDTGGGSNQPQHF.

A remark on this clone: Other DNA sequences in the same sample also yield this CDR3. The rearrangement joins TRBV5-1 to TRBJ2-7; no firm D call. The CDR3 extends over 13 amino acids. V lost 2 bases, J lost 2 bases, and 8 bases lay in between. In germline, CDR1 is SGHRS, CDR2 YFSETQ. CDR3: CASSLVSTYEQYF. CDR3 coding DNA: TGCGCCAGCAGCTTAGTTTCGACCTACGAGCAGTACTTC.